Shown below are 20 T cell receptor beta chains from a single sample sequenced in a study of cytomegalovirus exposure and HLA in healthy donors. The PCR ran on 60 Vbeta and 13 Jbeta primers. Data came from immunoSEQ multiplex PCR; TCRdb stores just in-frame clones and leaves some out. The sample's table shows around 75,000 clones. Sequenced material: PBMCs. Receptors were obtained from a man aged 50-59 years in good health and CMV-seropositive.

V usage is TRBV30 and J usage is TRBJ1-1; 11 bases are shared with TRBD1. This CDR3 comprises 15 residues. With V trimmed by 2 bases and J by 6 bases, 8 bases remained unmatched. Germline CDR1 and CDR2: GTSNPN and SVGIG (reference sequence). The DNA of the CDR3 is TGTGCCTGGAGTCCTTCTTGGGACAGGGGGTCTGAAGCTTTCTTT. Amino acid sequence: CAWSPSWDRGSEAFF.

This chain uses TRBV11-2 with TRBJ1-1; D may be TRBD1 (6 bases). The V end lost 1 base, the J end lost 3 bases, and 12 bases lay between the germline ends. Germline CDR1 is SGHAT and CDR2 is FQNNGV. The CDR3 totals 15 residues. In DNA form, the CDR3 reads TGTGCCAGCAGCTTAGCAAACGGGGGGCACACTGAAGCTTTCTTT. Protein: CASSLANGGHTEAFF.

The chain is built from TRBV6-1 and TRBJ2-1; D possibly corresponds to TRBD2 (6 bases). The germline V gene encodes CDR1 MNHNS and CDR2 SASEGT. V lost 10 bases and J lost 8, with 15 bases in between. This CDR3 contains 12 residues. CDR3 coding DNA: TGTGCCACCGGGCGGGGTGATTATGAGCAGTTCTTC. This translates into CATGRGDYEQFF.

The chain carries TRBV6-1 and TRBJ2-5; 10 bases map to TRBD1. Trimming removed 4 bases from V and 4 bases from J; junction bases left unmatched: 6. The CDR3 consists of 15 residues. CDR1 and CDR2 (germline): MNHNS, SASEGT. CDR3 in amino acids: CASSAQWTGGETQYF. DNA for the CDR3: TGTGCCAGCAGTGCGCAGTGGACAGGGGGAGAGACCCAGTACTTC.

The J gene is TRBJ1-1, the V gene TRBV7-9; 7 bases fit TRBD1. The CDR3 covers 14 residues. Germline lookup yields CDR1 SEHNR and CDR2 FQNEAQ (reference sequence). V lost 4 bases, J lost 1 base, and 3 bases stayed unmatched. The CDR3 region is CASSSSGGNTEAFF. CDR3 bases: TGTGCCAGCAGCTCGTCAGGGGGGAACACTGAAGCTTTCTTT.

V gene TRBV6-6 combines with J gene TRBJ2-4; 10 bases map to TRBD1. The J segment lost 6 bases and the V segment lost 2 bases, leaving 4 bases of the junction unmatched. The CDR3 spans 15 residues. Germline CDR1 reads MNHNY; CDR2 reads SVGAGI (reference sequence). CDR3 region: CASSYRGQGGNIQYF. In DNA form, the CDR3 reads TGTGCCAGCAGTTACCGTGGACAGGGGGGAAACATTCAGTACTTC.

The chain carries TRBV19 and TRBJ2-2; 8 bases fit TRBD1. Germline V gene data show CDR1 as LNHDA and CDR2 as SQIVND (reference sequence). This CDR3 is built from 18 residues. With V trimmed by 1 base and J by 4 bases, 11 bases remained unmatched. The CDR3 loop is CASSIGLGQGAITGELFF. The DNA for the CDR3 is TGTGCCAGTAGTATAGGATTGGGGCAGGGGGCCATCACCGGGGAGCTGTTTTTT.

The J gene is TRBJ1-2, the V gene TRBV2; D might be TRBD1 (6 bases). Germline values: CDR1 SNHLY, CDR2 FYNNEI. The germline V and J ends were trimmed by 1 base and 8 bases, with 17 bases remaining between them. This CDR3 comprises 15 residues. The DNA for the CDR3 is TGTGCCAGCAGTGAAGAAGGGGGTGAATCCTCCGGCTACACCTTC. It specifies CASSEEGGESSGYTF.

This chain joins TRBV19 and TRBJ2-1; TRBD2 matches at 9 bases. Trimming at V came to 5 bases and at J to 5 bases, leaving 7 bases not matched to a gene. The CDR3 has 15 residues. Germline CDR1 is LNHDA and CDR2 is SQIVND (reference sequence). The CDR3 protein is CASSQRGRDDNEQFF. CDR3 bases: TGTGCCAGTAGTCAGCGCGGGAGGGACGACAATGAGCAGTTCTTC.

This chain uses TRBV6-1 with TRBJ2-1; no firm D call. This CDR3 has 16 residues. Trimming stripped 1 base from V and 0 bases from J, with 10 bases between. Germline V gene sequence: CDR1 MNHNS, CDR2 SASEGT. The CDR3: CASSEGPISSYNEQFF. The CDR3 nucleotides are TGTGCCAGCAGTGAAGGCCCTATTAGCTCCTACAATGAGCAGTTCTTC.

The genes are TRBV7-9 and TRBJ1-1; unclear D gene. The CDR3 is 15 residues long. The germline V gene encodes CDR1 SEHNR and CDR2 FQNEAQ (reference sequence). The germline V and J ends were trimmed by 2 bases and 2 bases, with 12 bases remaining between them. The CDR3 loop reads CASSLQQFSNTEAFF. DNA of the CDR3: TGTGCCAGCAGCTTACAACAGTTCAGTAACACTGAAGCTTTCTTT.

The chain uses TRBV25-1 and TRBJ2-7; 7 nucleotides line up with TRBD2. From germline, CDR1 is MGHDK and CDR2 SYGVNS. The CDR3 totals 13 residues. V lost 1 base to trimming and J lost 6 bases; unmatched junction nucleotides: 3. The CDR3 region has the DNA TGTGCCAGCAGTGAATGGGGAGGGGTCGAGCAGTACTTC. Translating it yields CASSEWGGVEQYF.

This chain uses TRBV6-5 with TRBJ2-7, with a tentative D call TRBD2 (6 bases). The CDR3 has 15 amino acids. V lost 3 bases and J lost 2, with 14 bases in between. Germline-derived CDR1 and CDR2 are MNHEY and SVGAGI. CDR3 amino acids: CASSYSGTVAYEQYF. CDR3 coding DNA: TGTGCCAGCAGTTATTCCGGGACTGTCGCCTACGAGCAGTACTTC.

The CDR3 spells CASSLELAGYETQYF. The CDR3 bases are TGTGCCAGCAGCTTAGAACTAGCGGGGTACGAGACCCAGTACTTC. The chain links TRBV7-2 to TRBJ2-5; TRBD2 matches at 10 bases. The CDR3 contains 15 residues. The V gene end was trimmed by 1 base and the J gene end by 5 bases; junction bases not matched to a gene: 4. CDR1 SGHTA and CDR2 FQGNSA come from the germline V gene.

The V gene is TRBV19, the J gene TRBJ2-2, with TRBD2 as a possible D gene (5 bases). The CDR3 runs 15 residues. Germline V gene sequence: CDR1 LNHDA, CDR2 SQIVND (reference sequence). The V end lost 4 bases, the J end lost 6 bases, and 15 bases lay between the germline ends. The CDR3 reads CASSTMVGSAGELFF. The DNA of the CDR3 is TGTGCCAGTAGTACGATGGTGGGGAGTGCCGGGGAGCTGTTTTTT.

The chain is built from TRBV2 and TRBJ1-4; 8 bases fit TRBD1. In germline, CDR1 is SNHLY, CDR2 FYNNEI. This CDR3 region has 17 residues. Unmatched junction bases numbered 7, after V lost 0 bases and J lost 4 bases. CDR3 in amino acids: CASSEALRGQDNEKLFF. The CDR3 coding sequence is TGTGCCAGCAGTGAAGCGCTCAGGGGACAGGATAATGAAAAACTGTTTTTT.

DNA of the CDR3: TGTGCCAGCAGCTCCTCCAGGACAGGGGGCCTCCGAGGCTACACCTTC. Residues: CASSSSRTGGLRGYTF. The chain couples TRBV7-9 to TRBJ1-2; 11 positions agree with TRBD1. CDR3 length: 16 residues. Germline V gene data show CDR1 as SEHNR and CDR2 as FQNEAQ (reference sequence). Losses at the gene ends were 4 bases for V and 8 bases for J; bases not matched to a gene: 12.

This sequence joins TRBV5-4 and TRBJ2-7; 7 nucleotides align to TRBD2. The V segment lost 4 bases and the J segment 3 bases; nucleotides outside the gene matches: 4. The CDR3 length is 13 residues. Germline lookup yields CDR1 SGHNT and CDR2 YYREEE (reference sequence). The CDR3 nucleotides are TGTGCCAGCAGCCCCGGGGAGGGCTACGAGCAGTACGTC. This codes for CASSPGEGYEQYV.

The V call is TRBV5-4, the J call TRBJ1-5, with TRBD1 matching over 9 bases. There are 14 residues in the CDR3. V lost 2 bases and J lost 4; bases outside the gene matches: 1. CDR1 and CDR2 (germline): SGHNT, YYREEE (reference sequence). The CDR3 loop is CASSFDRGNQPQHF. The CDR3 nucleotides are TGTGCCAGCAGCTTCGACAGGGGGAATCAGCCCCAGCATTTT.

CDR3 bases: TGTGCCAGCAGCGGTTATAGACAGGGTAAATCCTACAATGAGCAGTTCTTC. Translation: CASSGYRQGKSYNEQFF. The V gene is TRBV9, the J gene TRBJ2-1, with 7 bases aligning to TRBD1. CDR1 is SGDLS and CDR2 is YYNGEE in the germline V gene. This CDR3 region has 17 residues. V was clipped by 3 bases and J by 1 base; unmatched bases: 10. Complete variable domain (other parts from reference TRBV9 and TRBJ2-1): DSGVTQTPKHLITATGQRVTLRCSPRSGDLSVYWYQQSLDQGLQFLIQYYNGEERAKGNILERFSAQQFPDLHSELNLSSLELGDSALYFCASSGYRQGKSYNEQFFGPGTRLTVL.